Below are 11 T cell receptor beta chains sequenced from a single sample in a study of T cell repertoires in cytomegalovirus infection. TCRdb passed the reads through MiXCR, listing each CDR3 protein once. The sample contains nearly 650,000 distinct CDR3 sequences, roughly a quarter of which appear only once. Sequenced material: CD8+ T cells from PBMCs. These receptors were collected from a human donor in good health (CMV status not recorded). Some clones in this sample may be carry-over from other donors' samples.

The V call is TRBV6-5, the J call TRBJ2-1, with no clear D. Trimming pared 2 bases from V and 1 base from J, leaving 9 bases between. CDR1 is MNHEY and CDR2 is SVGAGI in the germline V gene. This CDR3 is built from 15 residues. CDR3 region: CASSYRPDSYNEQFF. The CDR3 region has the DNA TGTGCCAGCAGTTACCGGCCAGATTCCTACAATGAGCAGTTCTTC.

The rearrangement joins TRBV19 to TRBJ1-2, with 12 bases that match TRBD1. The germline gives CDR1 LNHDA, CDR2 SQIVND (reference sequence). Germline trimming cut 3 bases from V and 12 bases from J; bases unmatched to any gene: 11. There are 15 residues in the CDR3. Here the CDR3 reads CASSIAVGTGGADTF. Written as DNA, the CDR3 is TGTGCCAGTAGTATTGCTGTAGGGACAGGGGGCGCGGACACCTTC.

This clonotype was detected only once. The chain uses TRBV6-5 and TRBJ2-5, with a tentative D call TRBD2 (5 bases). From germline, CDR1 is MNHEY and CDR2 SVGAGI. The CDR3 is 14 amino acids. The V end was cut by 3 bases, the J end by 5 bases, with 13 bases between. The CDR3 region has the DNA TGTGCCAGCAGTTATGGACTGTCTGTTGAGACCCAGTACTTC. Translating gives CASSYGLSVETQYF.

This clonotype was recorded many times. The chain combines TRBV4-1 with TRBJ2-1; 9 bases match TRBD2. J gave up 0 bases and V 0 bases, and 9 bases lay outside the gene matches. There are 19 residues in the CDR3. In germline, CDR1 is MGHRA, CDR2 YSYEKL. This CDR3 is CASSQDGSGGTSSYNEQFF. The CDR3 region has the DNA TGCGCCAGCAGCCAAGACGGAAGCGGGGGGACGAGCTCCTACAATGAGCAGTTCTTC.

This clonotype was picked up a small number of times. The chain joins TRBV4-3 to TRBJ2-3; 10 positions match TRBD2. Trimming took 5 bases from V and 2 from J; bases not matched to a gene: 10. Germline CDR1 reads LGHNA; CDR2 reads YSLEER. The CDR3 is 17 residues long. CDR3 residues: CASSSGAGGRSTDTQYF. The CDR3 DNA reads as TGCGCCAGCAGCTCCGGAGCGGGGGGGCGTTCCACAGATACGCAGTATTTT.

In its sample, this clonotype was seen many times. The gene calls are TRBV6-5 and TRBJ1-6; 8 nucleotides align to TRBD1. Germline V gene data show CDR1 as MNHEY and CDR2 as SVGAGI. The J segment lost 2 bases and the V segment lost 5 bases, leaving 5 bases of the junction unmatched. This CDR3 has 16 amino acids. CDR3 protein: CASSSPDRAYNSPLHF. CDR3 coding DNA: TGTGCCAGCAGTAGCCCGGACAGGGCCTATAATTCACCCCTCCACTTT.

This clonotype was counted a single time. The rearrangement uses TRBV20-1 and TRBJ2-1; 9 nucleotides line up with TRBD2. CDR1 is DFQATT and CDR2 is SNEGSKA in the germline V gene (reference sequence). V lost 5 bases, J lost 7 bases, and 15 bases stayed unmatched. The CDR3 is 16 amino acids. The CDR3 region has the DNA TGCAGTGCTCCCCTTACCTCTAGCGGGGAAATAAATGAGCAGTTCTTC. Protein: CSAPLTSSGEINEQFF.

This clonotype was detected many times. This sequence joins TRBV7-6 and TRBJ1-5; possibly TRBD1 for D (6 bases). CDR1 and CDR2 (germline): SGHVS, FNYEAQ. The CDR3 is 14 residues long. V was trimmed by 4 bases and J by 7 bases, leaving 14 bases between them. CDR3 coding DNA: TGTGCCAGCAGCTCTAAACAGGGTTACCAGCCCCAGCATTTT. As protein: CASSSKQGYQPQHF. Combining the CDR3 with reference TRBV7-6 and TRBJ1-5 gives the whole variable domain GAGVSQSPRYKVTKRGQDVALRCDPISGHVSLYWYRQALGQGPEFLTYFNYEAQQDKSGLPNDRFSAERPEGSISTLTIQRTEQRDSAMYRCASSSKQGYQPQHFGDGTRLSIL.

At least ten counts were recorded for this clonotype. The V call is TRBV7-9, the J call TRBJ2-1; 8 positions match TRBD1. This CDR3 has 15 residues. Germline CDR1 is SEHNR and CDR2 is FQNEAQ (reference sequence). V lost 3 bases to trimming and J lost 7 bases; unmatched junction nucleotides: 8. The CDR3 sequence is CASSFGETGANEQFF. DNA of the CDR3: TGTGCCAGCAGCTTCGGGGAGACAGGGGCGAATGAGCAGTTCTTC.

The chain combines TRBV6-6 with TRBJ2-1; 7 bases map to TRBD2. The CDR3 has 16 amino acids. Trimming at V came to 7 bases and at J to 4 bases, leaving 13 bases not matched to a gene. CDR1 is MNHNY and CDR2 is SVGAGI in the germline V gene (reference sequence). The CDR3, as DNA: TGTGCCAGCATTTTCTCCCAGCGGGGTCCGTACAATGAGCAGTTCTTC. It encodes CASIFSQRGPYNEQFF.

This chain connects TRBV2 to TRBJ2-6; 14 nucleotides line up with TRBD2. J gave up 4 bases and V 4 bases, and 6 bases lay outside the gene matches. Per germline, CDR1 SNHLY and CDR2 FYNNEI. The CDR3 sequence is 18 residues long. The CDR3 region has the DNA TGTGCCAGCAGTGTGCCGACTAGCGGGGGGGACGGGGCCAACGTCCTGACTTTC. Protein product: CASSVPTSGGDGANVLTF.